What follows describes a single T cell receptor beta chain. These data belong to a study of blood T cell repertoires in COVID-19. On the study more broadly: Some COVID-19 samples were acute and others convalescent; all came from the United States, Italy and Spain.

Per the original data handling: Quantification of nucleated cells was approximated via reference gene primer amplification. Using immunoSEQ multiplex PCR, the repertoire was profiled, and TCRdb retains in-frame clones only, with some absent. The V and J calls and clone size were taken over from that table, and D and trimming were inferred from the DNA. Altogether roughly 140,000 clones are present, approximately 83% being singletons, with the ten largest covering roughly 8%. In germline, CDR1 is SEHNR, CDR2 FQNEAQ (reference sequence). This CDR3 has 15 amino acids. J lost 3 bases, V lost 4 bases, and 7 bases had no gene match.

Specimen: peripheral blood. The chain carries TRBV7-9 and TRBJ2-3; 7 bases map to TRBD1. The origin of this receptor is a human donor in a cohort sampled during active COVID-19. CDR3 in DNA: TGTGCCAGCAGCTCCCTGACAGGGATGACAGATACGCAGTATTTT. It specifies CASSSLTGMTDTQYF.